This record concerns one T cell receptor (beta chain) sequence. Antigen unknown. The record originates from a study of T cell repertoires in aging, cancer and after chemotherapy. For the study at large: Patients with glioblastoma brain tumors were sampled before and after temozolomide-based therapy.

A mixed TRB-A/B primer pool amplified rearranged TRB by multiplex touch-down PCR. TCRdb reprocessed the multiplex PCR reads with MiXCR, giving one entry per CDR3 protein. Found here are fewer than 4,500 distinct CDR3 sequences, 30% to 40% of them singletons; the top ten hold about 60%. General observations from the study: Untreated cancer patients had significantly lower blood TCR diversity than age-matched healthy donors. Across the chemotherapy interval, each cancer cohort showed higher median generation probability, suggesting thymic rebound.

Germline lookup yields CDR1 KGHDR and CDR2 SFDVKD. The CDR3 covers 13 residues. V lost 4 bases, J lost 4 bases, and 0 bases stayed unmatched. Amplification of TCR beta used genomic DNA extracted from peripheral blood. Sequenced: blood. This sequence joins TRBV24-1 and TRBJ2-3; 8 nucleotides line up with TRBD1. The sequence was obtained from a human donor with a solid tumor. CDR3 sequence reads: CATSEDRADTQYF. DNA for the CDR3: TGTGCCACCAGTGAGGACAGGGCAGATACGCAGTATTTT.